This TCR beta chain was retrieved from a study of regulatory dendritic cells for organ transplantation. Study information: Monocytes received vitamin D3 on days 0 and 4, IL-10 on day 4. Broader study findings: Memory CD8+ T cells were the most oligoclonal; naive cells were highly diverse. The authors noted considerable between-person heterogeneity in alloreactive memory CD8+ cells.

Some clones are missing from TCRdb's copy, which holds only in-frame ones; the method was immunoSEQ multiplex PCR. The sample holds about 21,000 clones, approximately 85% seen once. Sorted T cells were CFSE-labeled and cultured 5 days with allogeneic regulatory or mature dendritic cells at 1:10. Turning to this clone: Its antigen remains unknown.

The CDR3 is made up of 16 amino acids. V gave up 5 bases and J gave up 6 bases, with 20 bases separating them. From germline, CDR1 is SGHTA and CDR2 FQGNSA. The clonotype was recovered from a human donor in good health. Sequenced material: naive CD4+ T cells from blood cultured with regulatory dendritic cells. Noted subset: CD45RA+ naive T cells. This chain links TRBV7-2 with TRBJ2-1; D is ambiguous. CDR3 residues: CASSPLRSRISNEQFF. CDR3 DNA sequence: TGTGCCAGCAGCCCTCTCCGGTCCCGGATATCCAATGAGCAGTTCTTC.